The T cell receptor (beta chain) under discussion was sequenced for a study of OX40 agonist ivuxolimab in advanced cancers. General study points: The investigators did not determine what antigen specificity the expanded peripheral T cells had. Blood T cells, both CD4+ and CD8+, expanded clonally by week 6 at 0.1 to 3.0 mg/kg.

Points on this clone: The antigen is undetermined.

This table comes from immunoSEQ multiplex PCR, and its TCRdb copy is limited to in-frame clones, with some not included. Of 55,000 to 65,000 clones listed, around 86% are singletons. This CDR3 region has 14 residues. Germline lookup yields CDR1 LNHNV and CDR2 YYDKDF (reference sequence). Trimming removed 0 bases at V and 4 bases at J, with 9 bases between. This sequence originates from an adult with an advanced solid tumor such as melanoma, head and neck, liver or kidney cancer. The chain has TRBV15 and TRBJ1-1; no reliable D call. The sequencing used CD4+ or CD8+ T cells sorted from blood, collected in a trial of the OX40 agonist ivuxolimab. Here the CDR3 reads CATSRDPGSTEAFF. The CDR3 DNA follows: TGTGCCACCAGCAGAGATCCGGGGAGCACTGAAGCTTTCTTT.